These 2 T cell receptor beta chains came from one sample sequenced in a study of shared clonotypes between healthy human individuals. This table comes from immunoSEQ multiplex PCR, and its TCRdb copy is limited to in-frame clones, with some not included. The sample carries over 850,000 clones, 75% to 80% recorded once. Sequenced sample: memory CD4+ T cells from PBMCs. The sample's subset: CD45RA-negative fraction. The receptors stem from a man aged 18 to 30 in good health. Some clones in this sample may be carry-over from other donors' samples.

CDR3 DNA: TGCGCCAGCAGTTGGCTAGCGGGCACAGATACGCAGTATTTT. Translated: CASSWLAGTDTQYF. The gene calls are TRBV5-1 and TRBJ2-3, with 7 positions matching TRBD2. With 5 bases clipped from V and 1 base from J, the junction kept 4 bases outside the gene matches. Germline V gene sequence: CDR1 SGHRS, CDR2 YFSETQ. The CDR3 runs 14 residues.

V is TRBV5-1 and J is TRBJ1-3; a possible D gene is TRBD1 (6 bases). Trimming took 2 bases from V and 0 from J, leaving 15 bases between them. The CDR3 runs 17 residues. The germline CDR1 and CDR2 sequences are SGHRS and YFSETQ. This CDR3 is CASSFRAGAGSGNTIYF. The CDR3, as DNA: TGCGCCAGCAGCTTTCGAGCGGGGGCTGGCTCTGGAAACACCATATATTTT.